The entry below gives a single T cell receptor (beta chain) sequence along with its context. Recruits, aged roughly 18 to 95 years, lived in 20 to 30 US areas. Each participant's cohort was designated according to participant-reported clinical history. These data come from a study of blood T cell repertoires in COVID-19. The wider study: The United States, Italy and Spain provided the acute and convalescent COVID-19 samples. T cells, B-cell-depleted T cells, or PBMCs supplied cDNA or gDNA.

With 4 bases removed from V and 7 bases from J, the gap between germline ends came to 8 bases. There are 12 residues in the CDR3. Profiled with immunoSEQ multiplex PCR; TCRdb holds only in-frame clones, not every one. This repertoire shows over 300,000 clones, over 75% found once; its top ten account for around 2.2%. V and J are TRBV12-3 or TRBV12-4 and TRBJ1-5, with D unresolved. Sequencing was performed on PBMCs or T cells enriched from blood (not recorded which). This receptor was taken from a man aged 25-45 years who had recovered from COVID-19. The CDR3 region is CASSSPAQPQHF. CDR3 bases: TGTGCCAGCAGTTCTCCAGCGCAGCCCCAGCATTTT.